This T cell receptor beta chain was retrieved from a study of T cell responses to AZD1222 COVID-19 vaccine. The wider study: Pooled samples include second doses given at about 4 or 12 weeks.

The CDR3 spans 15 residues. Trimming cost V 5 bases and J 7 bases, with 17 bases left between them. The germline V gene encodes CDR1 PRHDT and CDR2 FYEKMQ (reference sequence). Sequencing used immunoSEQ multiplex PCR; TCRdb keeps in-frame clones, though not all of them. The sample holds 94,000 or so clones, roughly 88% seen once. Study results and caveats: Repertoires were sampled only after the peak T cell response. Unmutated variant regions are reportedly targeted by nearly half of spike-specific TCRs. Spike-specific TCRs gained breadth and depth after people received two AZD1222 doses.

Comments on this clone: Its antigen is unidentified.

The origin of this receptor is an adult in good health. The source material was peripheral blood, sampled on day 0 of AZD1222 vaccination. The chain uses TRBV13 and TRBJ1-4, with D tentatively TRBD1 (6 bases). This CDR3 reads CASSPGATQSEKLFF. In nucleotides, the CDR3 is TGTGCCAGCAGCCCAGGGGCGACCCAGAGTGAAAAACTGTTTTTT. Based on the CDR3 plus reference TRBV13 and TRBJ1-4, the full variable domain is AAGVIQSPRHLIKEKRETATLKCYPIPRHDTVYWYQQGPGQDPQFLISFYEKMQSDKGSIPDRFSAQQFSDYHSELNMSSLELGDSALYFCASSPGATQSEKLFFGSGTQLSVL.